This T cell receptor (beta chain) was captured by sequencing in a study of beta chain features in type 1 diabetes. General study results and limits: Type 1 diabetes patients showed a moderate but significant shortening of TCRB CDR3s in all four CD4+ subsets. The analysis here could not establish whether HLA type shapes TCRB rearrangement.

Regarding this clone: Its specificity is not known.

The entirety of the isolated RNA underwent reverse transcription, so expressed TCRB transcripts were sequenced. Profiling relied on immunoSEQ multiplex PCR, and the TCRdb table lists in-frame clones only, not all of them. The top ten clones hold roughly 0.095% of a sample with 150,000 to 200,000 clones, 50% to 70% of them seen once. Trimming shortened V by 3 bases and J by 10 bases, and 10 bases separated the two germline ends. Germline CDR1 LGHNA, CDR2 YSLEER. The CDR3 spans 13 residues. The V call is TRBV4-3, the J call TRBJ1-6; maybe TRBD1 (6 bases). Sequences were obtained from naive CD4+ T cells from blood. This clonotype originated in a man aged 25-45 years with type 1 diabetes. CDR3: CASSQARGSPLHF. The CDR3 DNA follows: TGCGCCAGCAGCCAGGCCAGGGGATCACCCCTCCACTTT.